This TCR beta chain was observed in a study of tissue T cells after allogeneic stem cell transplantation. The repertoire was sequenced with immunoSEQ multiplex PCR; TCRdb's copy has only in-frame clones and lacks some. The top ten hold under 0.9% of the sample, which has 48,000 or so clones, 65% to 80% seen once. Trimming shortened V by 4 bases and J by 5 bases, and 5 bases separated the two germline ends. The CDR3 consists of 11 residues. Germline V gene lookup returns CDR1 NSQYPW and CDR2 LRSPGD (reference sequence). The count of this clone is one. The germline and genes are mouse ones. The sequenced fragment ends 1 residue before the CDR3 boundary, so the rest is inferred from the germline J gene.

The chain employs TRBV1 and TRBJ1-1; D is unresolved. Sequencing input: sorted cells pooled from one or two spleens. The TCR was taken from a pool of C57BL/6 mice in good health. The DNA read from the CDR3 is TGCACCTGCAGTGGGTCTACAGAAGTCTTC. Its protein product is CTCSGSTEVF. The entire CDR3 reads CTCSGSTEVFF.